These 10 T cell receptor beta chains originate from one sample sequenced in a study of blood T cell repertoires in COVID-19. Assay: immunoSEQ multiplex PCR; the TCRdb copy retains only in-frame clones and omits some. The profile covers some 140,000 clones, with roughly four fifths appearing a single time and 3% to 3.5% taken by the ten largest. The material sequenced was peripheral blood. These receptors were obtained from a woman at least 80 years old with acute or convalescent COVID-19.

The gene calls are TRBV2 and TRBJ1-2; TRBD1 matches 12 bases. CDR1 and CDR2 (germline): SNHLY, FYNNEI. Trimming took 6 bases from V and 2 from J; bases not matched to a gene: 7. The CDR3 contains 16 residues. CDR3 sequence reads: CASSGTGGYSNYGYTF. The CDR3 nucleotides read TGTGCCAGCAGCGGGACAGGGGGCTACTCCAACTATGGCTACACCTTC.

The chain joins TRBV6-5 to TRBJ1-1; no firm D call. This CDR3 contains 13 residues. Germline V CDR1 and CDR2: MNHEY, SVGAGI. The V and J ends lost 2 bases and 5 bases respectively, with 9 bases between them. The CDR3 sequence is CASSYQAQTEAFF. In DNA form, the CDR3 reads TGTGCCAGCAGTTACCAGGCGCAGACTGAAGCTTTCTTT.

This clone has a handful of counts. The chain employs TRBV7-3 and TRBJ1-2; D unclear. This CDR3 comprises 15 residues. V was trimmed by 1 base and J by 0 bases, leaving 9 bases between them. Germline lookup yields CDR1 SGHTA and CDR2 FQGTGA. CDR3 DNA sequence: TGTGCCAGCAGCTTAAACCCGGGGTCTAACTATGGCTACACCTTC. Its protein is CASSLNPGSNYGYTF.

The V call is TRBV11-2, the J call TRBJ1-1; 12 nucleotides agree with TRBD1. The CDR3 length is 18 residues. V dropped 2 bases and J dropped 4; count of bases not matched to a gene: 11. CDR1 is SGHAT and CDR2 is FQNNGV in the germline V gene. The DNA of the CDR3 is TGTGCCAGCAGCTTAACGGGGTACGGGACAGGGGGCAGCACTGAAGCTTTCTTT. Amino acids: CASSLTGYGTGGSTEAFF. The full variable domain, completed using reference TRBV11-2 and TRBJ1-1, is EAGVAQSPRYKIIEKRQSVAFWCNPISGHATLYWYQQILGQGPKLLIQFQNNGVVDDSQLPKDRFSAERLKGVDSTLKIQPAKLEDSAVYLCASSLTGYGTGGSTEAFFGQGTRLTVV.

The gene calls are TRBV4-1 and TRBJ1-3; the D is unclear. CDR3 size: 15 residues. The germline V gene encodes CDR1 MGHRA and CDR2 YSYEKL. Trimming removed 0 bases at V and 3 bases at J, with 9 bases between. Here the CDR3 reads CASSQDAGGGNTIYF. The CDR3 bases are TGCGCCAGCAGCCAAGATGCAGGAGGTGGAAACACCATATATTTT.

V gene TRBV6-5 combines with J gene TRBJ2-1; 7 nucleotides align to TRBD1. The CDR3 spans 15 residues. The germline V gene encodes CDR1 MNHEY and CDR2 SVGAGI. The V segment lost 6 bases and the J segment 4 bases; nucleotides outside the gene matches: 9. CDR3 nucleotide sequence: TGTGCCAGCAGCCCGGACAGGCCGGAGTACAATGAGCAGTTCTTC. Encoded protein: CASSPDRPEYNEQFF.

The CDR3 coding sequence is TGTGCCAGCAGCCCAGAGCGGGGTTATTACGAGCAGTACTTC. Its protein product is CASSPERGYYEQYF. The chain recombines TRBV4-2 with TRBJ2-7; 7 bases are shared with TRBD2. The CDR3 runs to 14 residues. With V trimmed by 4 bases and J by 4 bases, 7 bases remained unmatched. CDR1 and CDR2 from the germline V gene are LGHNA and YNFKEQ.

V and J are TRBV2 and TRBJ1-2; D gene ambiguous. The CDR3 sequence is 14 residues long. Germline V CDR1 and CDR2: SNHLY, FYNNEI. Trimming took 6 bases from V and 7 from J, leaving 18 bases between them. CDR3 protein: CASRPQLVSGGYTF. In DNA form, the CDR3 reads TGTGCCAGCAGGCCCCAACTCGTATCGGGTGGCTACACCTTC.

The genes are TRBV5-1 and TRBJ1-1; maybe TRBD1 (6 bases). CDR1 is SGHRS, CDR2 YFSETQ, per germline. The ends were cut back, 4 bases at V and 4 bases at J, with 20 bases in the middle. There are 16 residues in the CDR3. Written as DNA, the CDR3 is TGCGCCAGCAGCCCATCCCGGGGGGCGCGTGGCACTGAAGCTTTCTTT. Translation: CASSPSRGARGTEAFF. Full variable domain (remainder filled in from reference TRBV5-1 and TRBJ1-1): KAGVTQTPRYLIKTRGQQVTLSCSPISGHRSVSWYQQTPGQGLQFLFEYFSETQRNKGNFPGRFSGRQFSNSRSEMNVSTLELGDSALYLCASSPSRGARGTEAFFGQGTRLTVV.

This sequence joins TRBV3-1 (or the pseudogene TRBV3-2) and TRBJ2-1; TRBD2 matches at 8 bases. The CDR3 consists of 18 residues. Germline trimming cut 0 bases from V and 8 bases from J; bases unmatched to any gene: 15. CDR1 is LGHDT and CDR2 is YNNKEL in the germline V gene (reference sequence). The CDR3 sequence is CASSQEYEAGAQSDEQFF. CDR3 nucleotides: TGTGCCAGCAGCCAAGAATACGAAGCGGGGGCCCAGTCGGATGAGCAGTTCTTC.